This T cell receptor (beta chain) was profiled in a study of CD4 and CD8 cells across lung adenocarcinoma regions. The sample holds a few counts of this clonotype. Each CDR3 protein gets one entry after TCRdb re-called the PCR reads with MiXCR. The top ten hold about 15% of the sample, which has 3,000 to 4,000 distinct CDR3 sequences, about 60% seen once. Sequenced sample: CD8+ T cells from the margin of a lung tumor. The TCR sequence derives from a female donor with lung adenocarcinoma. The CD4 and CD8 labels of this study may be unreliable.

CDR3 coding DNA: TGTGCCAGCAGTGTTTTCCTAGCGGAAGGACAGTACTTC. Its protein product is CASSVFLAEGQYF. The gene calls are TRBV25-1 and TRBJ2-5; 7 bases agree with TRBD2. Germline CDR1 reads MGHDK; CDR2 reads SYGVNS. The CDR3 loop spans 13 amino acids. Germline trimming cut 4 bases from V and 11 bases from J; bases unmatched to any gene: 10. Using reference TRBV25-1 and TRBJ2-5 for the parts outside the CDR3, the full variable domain is EADIYQTPRYLVIGTGKKITLECSQTMGHDKMYWYQQDPGMELHLIHYSYGVNSTEKGDLSSESTVSRIRTEHFPLTLESARPSHTSQYLCASSVFLAEGQYFGPGTRLLVL.